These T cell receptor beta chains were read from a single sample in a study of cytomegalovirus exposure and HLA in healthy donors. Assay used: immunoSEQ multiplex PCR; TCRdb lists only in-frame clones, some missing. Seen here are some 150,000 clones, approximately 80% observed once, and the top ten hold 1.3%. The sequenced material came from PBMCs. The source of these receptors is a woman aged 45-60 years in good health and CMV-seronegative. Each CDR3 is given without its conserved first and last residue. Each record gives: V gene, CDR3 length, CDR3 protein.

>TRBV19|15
ASSIRALAGGGETQY
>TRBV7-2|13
ASSSPGQGNTEAF
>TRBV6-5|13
ASRIPGGSTYEQY
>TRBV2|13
ASSGQAVFDNEQF
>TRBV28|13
ASSDPDRFNSPLH
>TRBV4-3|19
ASSQDPSSGGPWSSYNEQF
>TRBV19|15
ASSNGTGRSKSGTQY
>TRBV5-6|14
ASSRGWGNPDNEQF
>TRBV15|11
ATSRDRGTEAF
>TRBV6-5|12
ASSYRKTGYEQY
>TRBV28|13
ASSLFRQSSYEQY
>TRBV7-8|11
ASSLGPREKLF
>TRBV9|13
ASSVAGTNTGELF
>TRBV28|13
ASSFPYRGLGEQY
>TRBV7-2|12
ASSLLQGNSPLH
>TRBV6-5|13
ASGKTGGANTEAF
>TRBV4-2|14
ASSPSIASVTYGYT
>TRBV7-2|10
ASSPQGYTQY
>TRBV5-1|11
ASSDSMNTEAF
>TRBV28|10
ASSGGSTEAF
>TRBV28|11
ASSSGTPETQY